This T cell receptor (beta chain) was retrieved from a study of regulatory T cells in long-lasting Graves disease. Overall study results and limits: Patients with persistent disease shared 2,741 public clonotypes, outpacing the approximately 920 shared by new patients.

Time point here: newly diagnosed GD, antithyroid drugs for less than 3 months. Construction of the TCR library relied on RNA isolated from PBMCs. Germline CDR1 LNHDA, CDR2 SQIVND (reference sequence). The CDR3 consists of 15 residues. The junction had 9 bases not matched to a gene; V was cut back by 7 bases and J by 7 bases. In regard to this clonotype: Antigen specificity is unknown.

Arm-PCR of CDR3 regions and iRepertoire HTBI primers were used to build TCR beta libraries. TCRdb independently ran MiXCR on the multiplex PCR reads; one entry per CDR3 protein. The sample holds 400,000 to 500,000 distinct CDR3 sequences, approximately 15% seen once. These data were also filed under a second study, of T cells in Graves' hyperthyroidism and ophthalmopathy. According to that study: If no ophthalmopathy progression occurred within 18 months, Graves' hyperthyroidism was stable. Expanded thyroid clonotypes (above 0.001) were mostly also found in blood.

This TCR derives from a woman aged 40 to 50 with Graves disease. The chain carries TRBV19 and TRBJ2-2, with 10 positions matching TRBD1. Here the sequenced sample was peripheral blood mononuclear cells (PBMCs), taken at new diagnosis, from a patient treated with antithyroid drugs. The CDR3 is CASTSGTGAGGELFF. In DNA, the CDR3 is TGTGCCAGTACCTCCGGGACAGGGGCGGGCGGGGAGCTGTTTTTT.